One and the same sample provided the 13 T cell receptor beta chains below, sequenced in a study of blood T cell repertoires in COVID-19. The method was immunoSEQ multiplex PCR; TCRdb's version includes in-frame clones alone and lacks a portion of them. The sample shows around 30,000 clones, around 83% of them seen only once. The source material was peripheral blood. Receptors were obtained from a human donor in a cohort sampled during active COVID-19.

CDR3 protein: CASTPEGGDNEQFF. The CDR3, as DNA: TGTGCCAGCACCCCCGAGGGAGGGGACAATGAGCAGTTCTTC. V and J are TRBV9 and TRBJ2-1; 7 bases are a match to TRBD2. V was pared by 6 bases and J by 5 bases, with 8 bases of the junction left unmatched. The CDR3 consists of 14 residues. The germline gives CDR1 SGDLS, CDR2 YYNGEE.

The chain joins TRBV7-3 to TRBJ2-1, with 13 bases lining up with TRBD2. Germline V lookup: CDR1 SGHTA, CDR2 FQGTGA. V lost 5 bases and J lost 9; bases outside the gene matches: 7. The CDR3 is made up of 15 amino acids. As DNA, the CDR3 is TGTGCCAGCAGCCCAGGACTAGCGGGAGTCGGTGAGCAGTTCTTC. This gives the protein CASSPGLAGVGEQFF. Full variable domain (rest looked up from reference TRBV7-3 and TRBJ2-1): GAGVSQTPSNKVTEKGKYVELRCDPISGHTALYWYRQSLGQGPEFLIYFQGTGAADDSGLPNDRFFAVRPEGSVSTLKIQRTERGDSAVYLCASSPGLAGVGEQFFGPGTRLTVL.

In its sample, this clone was seen once. The chain couples TRBV6-5 to TRBJ2-1; TRBD1 matches at 10 bases. Per germline, CDR1 MNHEY and CDR2 SVGAGI. There are 14 residues in the CDR3. Trimming cost V 6 bases and J 4 bases; bases outside gene matches: 3. As DNA, the CDR3 is TGTGCCAGCAGCGACAGGGGGCTTTACAATGAGCAGTTCTTC. This encodes CASSDRGLYNEQFF.

This chain links TRBV27 with TRBJ1-1, with D possibly matching TRBD1 (5 bases). Germline V gives CDR1 MNHEY, CDR2 SMNVEV (reference sequence). The CDR3 extends over 14 amino acids. Trimming took off 3 bases at V and 2 bases at J, with 10 bases between the two ends. CDR3 loop: CASSLDNYNTEAFF. Here the CDR3 DNA reads TGTGCCAGCAGTTTGGACAACTACAACACTGAAGCTTTCTTT.

The rearrangement links TRBV5-5 to TRBJ2-2, with 7 bases matching TRBD1. Germline lookup yields CDR1 SGHKS and CDR2 YYEKEE (reference sequence). This CDR3 region has 16 residues. V trimming: 1 base; J trimming: 3 bases; junction bases outside the gene matches: 6. The CDR3 region has the DNA TGTGCCAGCAGCTTGTTACCAGGGGGTGACACCGGGGAGCTGTTTTTT. Its protein product is CASSLLPGGDTGELFF.

The V gene is TRBV4-1, the J gene TRBJ2-5; D uncertain. CDR1 and CDR2 from the germline V gene are MGHRA and YSYEKL. V lost 0 bases and J 3 bases, leaving 8 bases between the germline ends. The CDR3 runs 14 residues. CDR3 region: CASSQDYPKETQYF. CDR3 nucleotides: TGCGCCAGCAGCCAAGACTATCCTAAAGAGACCCAGTACTTC.

The rearrangement uses TRBV10-3 and TRBJ1-1; 7 nucleotides match TRBD1. The CDR3 totals 15 residues. The J segment lost 2 bases and the V segment lost 3 bases, leaving 6 bases of the junction unmatched. Germline V gene lookup returns CDR1 ENHRY and CDR2 SYGVKD. The DNA of the CDR3 is TGTGCCATCAGTGAAGGGGGCGTATCTAACACTGAAGCTTTCTTT. It yields the protein CAISEGGVSNTEAFF.

Comments on this clone: Different DNA sequences within this sample yield the same CDR3. The V gene is TRBV19, the J gene TRBJ1-2; 7 bases map to TRBD1. There are 16 residues in the CDR3. Germline V gives CDR1 LNHDA, CDR2 SQIVND (reference sequence). V lost 9 bases, J lost 7 bases, and 20 bases stayed unmatched. CDR3 DNA sequence: TGTGCCAGCCACTCTCGATCAGCAGGGGGTTACGGTGGCTACACCTTC. Translating it yields CASHSRSAGGYGGYTF.

The V gene is TRBV6-1, the J gene TRBJ2-7, with D perhaps TRBD2 (7 bases). The germline gives CDR1 MNHNS, CDR2 SASEGT. Trimming shortened V by 1 base and J by 3 bases, and 13 bases separated the two germline ends. The CDR3 loop spans 15 amino acids. Here the CDR3 reads CASSEVWGGFYEQYF. The CDR3 region has the DNA TGTGCCAGCAGTGAAGTCTGGGGGGGCTTCTACGAGCAGTACTTC.

The chain couples TRBV2 to TRBJ2-1; weak D call: TRBD1 (6 bases). V was cut by 4 bases and J by 8 bases, with 18 bases left in between. This CDR3 region has 15 residues. Germline V lookup: CDR1 SNHLY, CDR2 FYNNEI. CDR3 sequence: CASSGRDTMGDEQFF. The DNA of the CDR3 is TGTGCCAGCAGTGGCCGGGACACTATGGGGGATGAGCAGTTCTTC.

This chain links TRBV6-2 or TRBV6-3 with TRBJ2-7; maybe TRBD1 (5 bases). Germline CDR1 and CDR2: MNHEY and SVGEGT. Trimming cost V 6 bases and J 6 bases, with 24 bases left between them. The CDR3 sequence is 16 residues long. CDR3 coding DNA: TGTGCCAGCAGCTCGTTCGGCAGTCTGCCTACAGGCGAGCAGTACTTC. Translation gives CASSSFGSLPTGEQYF.

The rearrangement uses TRBV9 and TRBJ2-1; possibly TRBD2 for D (5 bases). CDR1 is SGDLS, CDR2 YYNGEE, per germline. The CDR3 totals 15 residues. V lost 5 bases to trimming and J lost 5 bases, with 17 bases between them. The CDR3 is CASSWERDQNNEQFF. The CDR3 coding sequence is TGTGCCAGCAGTTGGGAGAGGGATCAGAACAATGAGCAGTTCTTC.

The chain combines TRBV27 with TRBJ1-6; 10 positions match TRBD1. The CDR3 has 15 amino acids. Losses at the gene ends were 5 bases for V and 5 bases for J; bases not matched to a gene: 3. Germline V gene data show CDR1 as MNHEY and CDR2 as SMNVEV (reference sequence). The CDR3: CASSTGQGDNSPLHF. CDR3 DNA sequence: TGTGCCAGCAGTACAGGACAGGGGGATAATTCACCCCTCCACTTT.